This is a list of T cell receptor beta chains from one sample in a study of blood T cell repertoires in COVID-19. The protocol was immunoSEQ multiplex PCR, while the TCRdb copy is restricted to in-frame clones and leaves out a portion. The sample has under 450,000 clones, about 91% seen once. Sequencing was done on a sample of peripheral blood. All receptors derive from a woman aged 45-60 years with COVID-19, enrolled during active disease. CDR3s include the opening cysteine and the closing phenylalanine or tryptophan. The order of the fields is V gene, J gene, D gene, CDR3 protein, CDR3 DNA. The D gene is left open where the match is weak.

TRBV11-3	TRBJ2-2	NA	CASSSRGTSNTGELFF	TGTGCCAGCAGCTCAAGGGGGACATCGAACACCGGGGAGCTGTTTTTT
TRBV3-1/TRBV3-2	TRBJ1-1	NA	CASSVHSEAFF	TGTGCCAGCAGCGTACACAGTGAAGCTTTCTTT
TRBV29-1	TRBJ1-5	NA	CSASTPGRNQPQHF	TGCAGCGCCTCGACGCCAGGCCGCAATCAGCCCCAGCATTTT
TRBV6-5	TRBJ1-3	NA	CASTRTGGNTIYF	TGTGCCAGCACCCGAACGGGGGGAAACACCATATATTTT
TRBV28	TRBJ1-1	NA	CASSPILQRVNTEAFF	TGTGCCAGCAGTCCAATACTACAGAGGGTCAACACTGAAGCTTTCTTT
TRBV5-4	TRBJ2-2	NA	CASSPPSGELFF	TGTGCCAGCAGCCCCCCATCCGGGGAGCTGTTTTTT
TRBV5-1	TRBJ2-1	NA	CASSLGESNEQFF	TGCGCCAGCAGCTTGGGGGAGTCCAATGAGCAGTTCTTC
TRBV28	TRBJ1-2	TRBD1	CASSSQGGDYGYTF	TGTGCCAGCAGTTCACAGGGGGGAGACTATGGCTACACCTTC
TRBV7-2	TRBJ2-3	NA	CASTQGGGRINTQYF	TGTGCCAGCACCCAAGGGGGGGGAAGAATTAATACGCAGTATTTT
TRBV7-9	TRBJ1-1	TRBD1	CASSSGQGNTEAFF	TGTGCCAGCAGCTCAGGACAGGGGAACACTGAAGCTTTCTTT
TRBV25-1	TRBJ1-4	NA	CATQEQQNEKLFF	TGTGCCACCCAGGAACAACAGAATGAAAAACTGTTTTTT
TRBV5-1	TRBJ2-2	TRBD1	CASSLDPGQGADTGELFF	TGCGCCAGCAGCTTGGACCCGGGACAGGGGGCGGACACCGGGGAGCTGTTTTTT